This TCR beta chain stems from a study of graft-versus-host responses after intestinal transplantation. Trimming pared 4 bases from V and 1 base from J, leaving 7 bases between. Looked up from germline, CDR1 is SEHNR and CDR2 is FQNEAQ (reference sequence). CDR3 length: 13 amino acids. Clones were sequenced by immunoSEQ multiplex PCR, and TCRdb holds only the in-frame ones, with some missing. The sample has about 110,000 clones; around 95% are singletons. As for this clone: Its matching antigen is unknown.

The source was unstimulated CD8+ T cells sorted from spleen or lymph node cells, collected before intestinal transplant. The chain employs TRBV7-9 and TRBJ1-2; D not certain. The TCR originated in a human donor who received an intestinal transplant. This chain's CDR3 is CASSSVGNYGYTF. CDR3 in DNA: TGTGCCAGCAGCTCCGTCGGTAACTATGGCTACACCTTC.